The clone carrying this TCR beta chain has only a few counts. These data originate in a study of T-cell memory formation after mild COVID-19. TCRdb passed the 5' RACE reads through MiXCR, listing each CDR3 protein once. The data show 500,000 to 550,000 distinct CDR3 sequences, with roughly 22% seen just once and roughly an eighth held by the top ten. This CDR3 spans 14 amino acids. V dropped 3 bases and J dropped 5; count of bases not matched to a gene: 6. The specimen sequenced was PBMCs or a T cell subset sorted from them (not recorded which). V usage is TRBV12-3 or TRBV12-4 and J usage is TRBJ1-2; 7 bases match TRBD1. The sequence was obtained from an adult woman who had mild COVID-19 (a few samples of this study predate the infection). Cell type and time point are not known. The CDR3 DNA sequence: TGTGCCAGCAGTTTGGAGACAGGGAGGTATGGCTACACCTTC. Encoded protein: CASSLETGRYGYTF.